A single sample gave rise to the 25 T cell receptor beta chains below, sequenced in a study of shared clonotypes between healthy human individuals. Method: immunoSEQ multiplex PCR; TCRdb's copy keeps in-frame clones and lacks some. Seen here are about 710,000 clones, roughly 73% observed once, and the top ten hold roughly 1.9%. The source material was memory CD4+ T cells sorted from blood. The subset: CD45RA-negative fraction. The receptor set was obtained from a young woman in good health.

This chain links TRBV15 with TRBJ2-3, with D possibly being TRBD1 or TRBD2 (5 bases each). Germline assignment: CDR1 LNHNV and CDR2 YYDKDF (reference sequence). The CDR3 runs to 16 residues. Trimming shortened V by 1 base and J by 2 bases, and 13 bases separated the two germline ends. The CDR3: CATSRGGSGATDTQYF. The DNA of the CDR3 is TGTGCCACCAGCAGAGGAGGGTCTGGGGCCACAGATACGCAGTATTTT.

This clone has at least ten counts. V gene TRBV4-2 combines with J gene TRBJ2-1, with D possibly matching TRBD2 (6 bases). The CDR3 is 17 residues long. The germline V gene encodes CDR1 LGHNA and CDR2 YNFKEQ. Deletions cut 6 bases from V and 6 bases from J, with 24 bases between. CDR3 DNA: TGTGCCAGCAGTAAAGGAGGGACCACCCTGCTATTCAATGAGCAGTTCTTC. It yields the protein CASSKGGTTLLFNEQFF.

As concerns this clone: Within the sample, other DNA sequences also encode this same CDR3. V is TRBV11-2 and J is TRBJ2-1; 7 nucleotides match TRBD2. Germline V lookup: CDR1 SGHAT, CDR2 FQNNGV. CDR3 size: 13 residues. With 5 bases clipped from V and 4 bases from J, the junction kept 2 bases outside the gene matches. The CDR3: CASSLGLYNEQFF. The CDR3 DNA is TGTGCCAGCAGCCTGGGACTATACAATGAGCAGTTCTTC. The entire variable domain, with the rest obtained from reference TRBV11-2 and TRBJ2-1, is as follows: EAGVAQSPRYKIIEKRQSVAFWCNPISGHATLYWYQQILGQGPKLLIQFQNNGVVDDSQLPKDRFSAERLKGVDSTLKIQPAKLEDSAVYLCASSLGLYNEQFFGPGTRLTVL.

The chain is built from TRBV7-9 and TRBJ2-7, with 11 positions matching TRBD2. V gave up 5 bases and J gave up 2 bases; unmatched junction bases: 5. Germline assignment: CDR1 SEHNR and CDR2 FQNEAQ (reference sequence). The CDR3 contains 15 residues. The CDR3 reads CASSVGTSGPYEQYF. The CDR3 nucleotides are TGTGCCAGCAGCGTAGGGACTAGCGGCCCCTACGAGCAGTACTTC.

The chain employs TRBV6-1 and TRBJ1-2; tentatively, D is TRBD1 (5 bases). Germline-derived CDR1 and CDR2 are MNHNS and SASEGT. The V and J ends lost 8 bases and 0 bases respectively, with 16 bases between them. The CDR3 is 15 residues long. The CDR3: CASPPPGGSNYGYTF. The CDR3 nucleotides read TGTGCCAGCCCTCCCCCGGGGGGTTCTAACTATGGCTACACCTTC.

This clone was observed a handful of times. CDR3 DNA: TGTGCCAGCAATAGGGGGACAAGGAGCTCCTACGAGCAGTACTTC. This encodes CASNRGTRSSYEQYF. The chain joins TRBV2 to TRBJ2-7, with a possible D match to TRBD1 (6 bases). Trimming shortened V by 7 bases and J by 0 bases, and 16 bases separated the two germline ends. CDR1 SNHLY and CDR2 FYNNEI come from the germline V gene. The CDR3 runs to 15 residues.

This clone was found once. The chain is built from TRBV5-1 and TRBJ2-4; 10 bases line up with TRBD1. V lost 5 bases and J lost 7; bases outside the gene matches: 6. The CDR3 runs to 14 residues. CDR1 is SGHRS and CDR2 is YFSETQ in the germline V gene. The CDR3 is CASSRGTGANIQYF. The CDR3 DNA follows: TGCGCCAGCAGTCGAGGGACAGGGGCGAACATTCAGTACTTC.

The rearrangement uses TRBV4-1 and TRBJ2-2, with 16 bases identical to TRBD2. CDR1 and CDR2 (germline): MGHRA, YSYEKL. The CDR3 has 20 amino acids. Losses at the gene ends were 0 bases for V and 7 bases for J; bases not matched to a gene: 11. In nucleotides, the CDR3 is TGCGCCAGCAGCCAAGACGCCGGGACTAGCGGGAGGGCAGCGGTCGGGGAGCTGTTTTTT. It yields the protein CASSQDAGTSGRAAVGELFF.

This clone was counted a few times. The rearrangement links TRBV9 to TRBJ1-4, with 8 bases that match TRBD1. CDR1 is SGDLS and CDR2 is YYNGEE in the germline V gene. The CDR3 spans 16 residues. The junction had 7 bases not matched to a gene; V was cut back by 3 bases and J by 3 bases. Written as DNA, the CDR3 is TGTGCCAGCAGCGAGGCCCCGGACAGGGCTAATGAAAAACTGTTTTTT. It is translated as CASSEAPDRANEKLFF.

The rearrangement uses TRBV11-2 and TRBJ1-2, with D maybe TRBD1 (5 bases). CDR1 is SGHAT, CDR2 FQNNGV, per germline. The CDR3 covers 12 residues. Between the trimmed V and J ends, which lost 3 bases and 6 bases, there was a span of 8 bases. This CDR3 reads CASSFQGDGYTF. DNA for the CDR3: TGTGCCAGCAGCTTCCAGGGAGATGGCTACACCTTC.

The CDR3 DNA reads TGTGCCAGCAGCACCTCAAAACTAGCGGGAGGGCAGAGCTCCTACAATGAGCAGTTCTTC. Amino acid sequence: CASSTSKLAGGQSSYNEQFF. The rearrangement uses TRBV5-4 and TRBJ2-1; 13 bases line up with TRBD2. Germline V lookup: CDR1 SGHNT, CDR2 YYREEE (reference sequence). Trimming at V came to 4 bases and at J to 0 bases, leaving 13 bases not matched to a gene. The CDR3 has 20 amino acids.

The CDR3 here is CSVEPAGRFFGETQYF. For the CDR3, the DNA is TGCAGCGTTGAACCGGCAGGGAGGTTTTTTGGGGAGACCCAGTACTTC. The J gene is TRBJ2-5, the V gene TRBV29-1; D is possibly TRBD2 (6 bases). Germline CDR1 is SQVTM and CDR2 is ANQGSEA. V gave up 2 bases and J gave up 5 bases, with 21 bases separating them. The CDR3 length is 16 residues.

This clone has only one observation. CDR3 sequence (DNA): TGTGCCAGCAATCAACAGGGCTCCTACGAGCAGTACTTC. Protein product: CASNQQGSYEQYF. The chain is built from TRBV6-5 and TRBJ2-7, with D tentatively TRBD1 (6 bases). The length of the CDR3 is 13 residues. Germline CDR1 MNHEY, CDR2 SVGAGI. The V and J ends lost 7 bases and 0 bases respectively, with 10 bases between them.

This chain connects TRBV19 to TRBJ1-1; tentatively, D is TRBD1 (6 bases). Germline V gene data show CDR1 as LNHDA and CDR2 as SQIVND (reference sequence). The CDR3 consists of 14 residues. Trimming removed 5 bases at V and 1 base at J, with 11 bases between. This CDR3 is CASSQRGQNTEAFF. CDR3 in DNA: TGTGCCAGTAGTCAAAGGGGACAGAACACTGAAGCTTTCTTT.

The rearrangement links TRBV12-5 to TRBJ1-2; D might be TRBD1 (6 bases). Germline V gene sequence: CDR1 LGHNT, CDR2 FRNRAP. V gave up 6 bases and J gave up 0 bases, with 17 bases separating them. The CDR3 loop spans 16 amino acids. The CDR3 DNA is TGTGCTAGTGGGTCCAACCCACAGGGAGCTAACTATGGCTACACCTTC. Amino acids: CASGSNPQGANYGYTF.

This chain's CDR3 is CASSAHRGSVGNEQFF. DNA for the CDR3: TGTGCCAGCAGCGCCCACCGCGGGAGTGTAGGGAATGAGCAGTTCTTC. The chain uses TRBV11-1 and TRBJ2-1, with 7 bases that match TRBD2. Germline CDR1 and CDR2: SGHAT and FQDESV (reference sequence). V dropped 5 bases and J dropped 7; count of bases not matched to a gene: 14. There are 16 residues in the CDR3.

The rearrangement links TRBV7-8 to TRBJ1-2, with a weak D call TRBD1 (6 bases). The CDR3 spans 15 residues. The germline CDR1 and CDR2 sequences are SGHVS and FQNEAQ. Trimming shortened V by 5 bases and J by 4 bases, and 17 bases separated the two germline ends. The CDR3 nucleotides read TGTGCCAGCAGCCCTACAGGGTTTTACGCCTATGGCTACACCTTC. It encodes CASSPTGFYAYGYTF.

This clone was observed at least ten times. The rearrangement joins TRBV6-1 to TRBJ2-7; 11 bases agree with TRBD2. The germline gives CDR1 MNHNS, CDR2 SASEGT. This CDR3 is built from 14 residues. V shed 6 bases and J 2 bases; nucleotides not matched to a gene: 3. CDR3 nucleotides: TGTGCCAGCAGGGTAGCGGGAGGGCCCTACGAGCAGTACTTC. It is translated as CASRVAGGPYEQYF.

About this clone itself: This specimen includes other DNA sequences encoding the same CDR3. V is TRBV19 and J is TRBJ1-5; TRBD1 agrees at 12 bases. Germline loops: CDR1 LNHDA, CDR2 SQIVND (reference sequence). This CDR3 region has 15 residues. After removal of 3 bases from V and 5 bases from J, the junction contained 2 bases not matched to a gene. The CDR3 DNA reads as TGTGCCAGTAGTATGGGACAGGGGGCCGATCAGCCCCAGCATTTT. Translated: CASSMGQGADQPQHF.

With regard to this clone: Its ends do not fully match the called genes, so a read error is possible. This chain links TRBV2 with TRBJ2-1; D is possibly TRBD2 (5 bases). CDR1 and CDR2 (germline): SNHLY, FYNNEI. This CDR3 spans 13 amino acids. The CDR3 spells CASWRTSDNEQFF. In DNA form, the CDR3 reads TGTGCCAGCTGGAGGACCTCCGACAATGAGCAGTTCTTC.

The rearrangement joins TRBV10-3 to TRBJ2-5; D is uncertain. CDR1 is ENHRY, CDR2 SYGVKD, per germline. This CDR3 has 14 amino acids. V was clipped by 8 bases and J by 4 bases, with 17 bases between them. CDR3 in DNA: TGTGCCATCTCAAATGGGCCCCTGGGAGAGACCCAGTACTTC. Translating it yields CAISNGPLGETQYF.

The chain carries TRBV29-1 and TRBJ1-2, with D unresolved. The CDR3 consists of 11 residues. V gave up 4 bases and J gave up 6 bases, with 9 bases separating them. From germline, CDR1 is SQVTM and CDR2 ANQGSEA. The CDR3 DNA reads as TGCAGCGTTGGTAAGGGAAATGGCTACACCTTC. Its protein is CSVGKGNGYTF.

This clone showed up just a few times. This chain uses TRBV28 with TRBJ1-2, with D perhaps TRBD1 (6 bases). Germline V lookup: CDR1 MDHEN, CDR2 SYDVKM. Trimming took 6 bases from V and 5 from J, leaving 16 bases between them. This CDR3 region has 14 residues. CDR3 in amino acids: CASSLGGRTYGYTF. The CDR3 bases are TGTGCCAGCAGCCTGGGGGGCAGGACGTATGGCTACACCTTC.

The chain has TRBV2 and TRBJ2-2, with 8 bases matching TRBD2. Germline V lookup: CDR1 SNHLY, CDR2 FYNNEI. The ends lost 6 bases at V and 14 bases at J; junction bases unmatched: 14. This CDR3 is built from 14 residues. CDR3 sequence reads: CASRDAGGASPLFF. CDR3 DNA: TGTGCCAGCAGGGACGCGGGGGGCGCGAGTCCACTGTTTTTT.

This sequence joins TRBV5-5 and TRBJ2-7; TRBD2 might be the D (6 bases). The V gene's germline CDR1 is SGHKS and CDR2 YYEKEE (reference sequence). Trimming pared 2 bases from V and 6 bases from J, leaving 9 bases between. The CDR3 runs 12 residues. The CDR3 here is CASSFGGAEQYF. The CDR3, as DNA: TGTGCCAGCAGCTTTGGAGGGGCCGAGCAGTACTTC.